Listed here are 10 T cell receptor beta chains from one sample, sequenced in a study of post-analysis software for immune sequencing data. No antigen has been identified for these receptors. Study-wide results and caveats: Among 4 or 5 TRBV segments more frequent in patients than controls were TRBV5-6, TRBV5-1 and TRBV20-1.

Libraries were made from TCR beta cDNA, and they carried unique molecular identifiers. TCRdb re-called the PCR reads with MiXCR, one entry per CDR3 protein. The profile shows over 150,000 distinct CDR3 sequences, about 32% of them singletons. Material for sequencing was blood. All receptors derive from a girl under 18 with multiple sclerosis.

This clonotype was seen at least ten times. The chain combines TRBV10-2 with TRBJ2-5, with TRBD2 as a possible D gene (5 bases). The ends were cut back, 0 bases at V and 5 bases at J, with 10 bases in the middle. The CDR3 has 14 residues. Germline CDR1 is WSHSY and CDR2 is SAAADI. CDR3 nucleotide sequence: TGCGCCAGCAGTGAGTCTAGACTAACGGAGACCCAGTACTTC. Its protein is CASSESRLTETQYF.

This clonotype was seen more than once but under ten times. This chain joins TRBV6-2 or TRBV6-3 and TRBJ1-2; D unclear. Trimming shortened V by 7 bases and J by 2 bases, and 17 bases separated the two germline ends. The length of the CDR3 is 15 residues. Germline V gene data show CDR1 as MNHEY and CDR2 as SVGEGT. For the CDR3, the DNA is TGTGCCAGCAAGGCCGAGGGTGCGGGGAACTATGGCTACACCTTC. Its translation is CASKAEGAGNYGYTF.

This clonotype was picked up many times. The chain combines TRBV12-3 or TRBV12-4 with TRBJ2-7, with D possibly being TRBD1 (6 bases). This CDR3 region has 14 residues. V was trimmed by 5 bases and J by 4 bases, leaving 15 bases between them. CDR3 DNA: TGTGCCAGCAGTAAGGTACAGGGCCTATACGAGCAGTACTTC. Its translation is CASSKVQGLYEQYF.

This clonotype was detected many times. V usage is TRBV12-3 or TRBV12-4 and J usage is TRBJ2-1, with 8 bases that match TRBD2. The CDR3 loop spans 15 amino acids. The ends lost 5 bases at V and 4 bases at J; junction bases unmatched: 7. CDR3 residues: CASSPSGYAYNEQFF. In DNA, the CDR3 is TGTGCCAGCAGTCCTAGCGGGTATGCTTACAATGAGCAGTTCTTC.

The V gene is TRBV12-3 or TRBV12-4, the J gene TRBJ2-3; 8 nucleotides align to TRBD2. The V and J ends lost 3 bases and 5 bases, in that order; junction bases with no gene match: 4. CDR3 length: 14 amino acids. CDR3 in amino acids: CASSLSGSGDTQYF. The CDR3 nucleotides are TGTGCCAGCAGTTTGAGCGGGAGTGGAGATACGCAGTATTTT.

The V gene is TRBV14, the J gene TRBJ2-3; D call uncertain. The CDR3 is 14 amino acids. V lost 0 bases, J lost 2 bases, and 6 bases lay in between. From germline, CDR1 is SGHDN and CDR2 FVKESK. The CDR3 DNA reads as TGTGCCAGCAGCCAAGAAATTATCACAGATACGCAGTATTTT. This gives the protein CASSQEIITDTQYF.

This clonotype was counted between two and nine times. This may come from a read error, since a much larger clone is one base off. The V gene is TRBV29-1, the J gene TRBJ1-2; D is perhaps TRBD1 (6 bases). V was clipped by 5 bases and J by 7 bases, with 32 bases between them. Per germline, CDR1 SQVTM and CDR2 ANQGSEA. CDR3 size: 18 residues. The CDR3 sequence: CSVYRGEWGRHGGAGYTF. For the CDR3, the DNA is TGCAGCGTTTATAGGGGTGAATGGGGGCGGCATGGGGGAGCTGGCTACACCTTC.

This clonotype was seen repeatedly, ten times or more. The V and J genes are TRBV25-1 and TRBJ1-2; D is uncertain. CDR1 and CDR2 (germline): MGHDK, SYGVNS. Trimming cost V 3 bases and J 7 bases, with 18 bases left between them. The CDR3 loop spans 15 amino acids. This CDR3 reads CASSDPNIIDGGYTF. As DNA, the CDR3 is TGTGCCAGCAGTGATCCGAATATAATAGATGGTGGCTACACCTTC.

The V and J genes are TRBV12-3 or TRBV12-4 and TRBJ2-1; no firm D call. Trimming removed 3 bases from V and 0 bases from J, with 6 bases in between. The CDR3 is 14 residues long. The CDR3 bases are TGTGCCAGCAGTTTCCCAAGCTCCTACAATGAGCAGTTCTTC. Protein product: CASSFPSSYNEQFF.

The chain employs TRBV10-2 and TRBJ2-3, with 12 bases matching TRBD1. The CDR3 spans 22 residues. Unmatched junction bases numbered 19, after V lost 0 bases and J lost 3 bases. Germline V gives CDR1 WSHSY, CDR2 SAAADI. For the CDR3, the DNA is TGCGCCAGCAGTGAGTCCTACGGGACAGGGGGCGCGAAGAGTCGGGCTACAGATACGCAGTATTTT. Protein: CASSESYGTGGAKSRATDTQYF.